Sequencing of this TCR beta chain was carried out in a study of early stage breast cancer tumors. The method was immunoSEQ multiplex PCR; TCRdb's version includes in-frame clones alone and lacks a portion of them. The table shows tens of thousands of clones, with around 80% occurring only once. Germline loops: CDR1 MNHNS, CDR2 SASEGT. CDR3 length: 13 amino acids. V lost 7 bases and J lost 4; bases outside the gene matches: 5. The chain couples TRBV6-1 to TRBJ2-7; 9 bases are a match to TRBD1. This TCR was sampled from a person aged 40 to 50 with breast cancer. Sequenced sample: blood. DNA of the CDR3: TGTGCCAGCAAAAGACAGGGGGTTTACGAGCAGTACTTC. As protein: CASKRQGVYEQYF.